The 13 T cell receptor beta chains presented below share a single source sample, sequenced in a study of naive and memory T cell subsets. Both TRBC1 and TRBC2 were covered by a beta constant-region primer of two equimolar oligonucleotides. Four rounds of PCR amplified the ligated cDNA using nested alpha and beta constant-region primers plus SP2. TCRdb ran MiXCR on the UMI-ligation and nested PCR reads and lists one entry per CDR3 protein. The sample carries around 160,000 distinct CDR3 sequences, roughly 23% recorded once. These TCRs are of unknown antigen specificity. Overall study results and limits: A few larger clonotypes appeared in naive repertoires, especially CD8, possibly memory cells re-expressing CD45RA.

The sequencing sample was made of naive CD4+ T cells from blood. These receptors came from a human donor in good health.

CDR3 region: CASSTWTVSPLHF. Here the CDR3 DNA reads TGTGCCAGCAGTACCTGGACAGTATCGCCCCTCCACTTT. The chain employs TRBV25-1 and TRBJ1-6, with D perhaps matching TRBD1 (6 bases). Germline V CDR1 and CDR2: MGHDK, SYGVNS. Trimming cost V 5 bases and J 13 bases, with 15 bases left between them. The CDR3 extends over 13 amino acids.

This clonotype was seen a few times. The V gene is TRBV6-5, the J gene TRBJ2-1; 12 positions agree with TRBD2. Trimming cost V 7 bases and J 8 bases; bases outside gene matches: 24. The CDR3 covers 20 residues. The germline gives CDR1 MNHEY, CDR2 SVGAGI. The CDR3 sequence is CASNLRRGPRLAGVRHEQFF. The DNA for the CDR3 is TGTGCCAGCAACCTCCGTAGGGGTCCGCGACTAGCGGGAGTACGACATGAGCAGTTCTTC.

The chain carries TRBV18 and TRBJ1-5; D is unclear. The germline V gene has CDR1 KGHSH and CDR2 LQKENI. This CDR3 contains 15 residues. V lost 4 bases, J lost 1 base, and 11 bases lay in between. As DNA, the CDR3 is TGTGCCAGCTCACAACTCGCACACAGCAATCAGCCCCAGCATTTT. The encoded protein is CASSQLAHSNQPQHF.

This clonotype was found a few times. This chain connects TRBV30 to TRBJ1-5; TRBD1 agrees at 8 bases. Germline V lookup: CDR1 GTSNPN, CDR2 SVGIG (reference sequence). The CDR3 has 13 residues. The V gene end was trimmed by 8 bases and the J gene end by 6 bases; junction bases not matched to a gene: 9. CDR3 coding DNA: TGTGCCATGGGCAACACAGGGGGTCAGCCCCAGCATTTT. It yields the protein CAMGNTGGQPQHF.

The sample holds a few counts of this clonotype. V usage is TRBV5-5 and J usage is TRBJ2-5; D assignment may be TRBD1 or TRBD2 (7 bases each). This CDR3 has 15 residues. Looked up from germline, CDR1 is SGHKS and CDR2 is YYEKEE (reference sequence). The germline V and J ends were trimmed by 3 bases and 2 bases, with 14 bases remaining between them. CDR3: CASSWGGTEQETQYF. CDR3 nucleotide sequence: TGTGCCAGCAGCTGGGGGGGGACAGAACAAGAGACCCAGTACTTC.

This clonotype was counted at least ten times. The CDR3 region is CASSRAGGRHTGELFF. The DNA for the CDR3 is TGTGCCAGCAGCCGCGCGGGGGGGAGGCACACCGGGGAGCTGTTTTTT. The chain combines TRBV3-1 with TRBJ2-2; TRBD2 aligns across 9 bases. V was pared by 4 bases and J by 3 bases, with 6 bases of the junction left unmatched. Germline values: CDR1 LGHDT, CDR2 YNNKEL (reference sequence). The length of the CDR3 is 16 residues.

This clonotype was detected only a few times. For the CDR3, the DNA is TGTGCCTGGAACAAACGGACACCCGGCTTCTATGGCTACACCTTC. Translation: CAWNKRTPGFYGYTF. The rearrangement uses TRBV30 and TRBJ1-2; a weak D match, TRBD1 (5 bases). The V gene lost 4 bases and the J gene lost 4 bases, with 19 bases spanning the gap. CDR3 length: 15 residues. CDR1 GTSNPN and CDR2 SVGIG come from the germline V gene (reference sequence).

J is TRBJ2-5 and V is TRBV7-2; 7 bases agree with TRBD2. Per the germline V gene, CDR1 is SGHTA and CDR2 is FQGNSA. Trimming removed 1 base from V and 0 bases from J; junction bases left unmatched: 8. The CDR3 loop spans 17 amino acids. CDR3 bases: TGTGCCAGCAGCTTAGGGTCGAATAGCGGGTACCAAGAGACCCAGTACTTC. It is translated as CASSLGSNSGYQETQYF. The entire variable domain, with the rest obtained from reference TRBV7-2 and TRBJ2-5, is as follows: GAGVSQSPSNKVTEKGKDVELRCDPISGHTALYWYRQSLGQGLEFLIYFQGNSAPDKSGLPSDRFSAERTGGSVSTLTIQRTQQEDSAVYLCASSLGSNSGYQETQYFGPGTRLLVL.

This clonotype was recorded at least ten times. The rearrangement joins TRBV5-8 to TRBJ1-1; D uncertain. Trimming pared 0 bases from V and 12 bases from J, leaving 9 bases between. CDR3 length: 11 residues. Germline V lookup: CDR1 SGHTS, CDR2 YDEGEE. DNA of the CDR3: TGTGCCAGCAGCTTGGTGCTTGTAACTTTCTTT. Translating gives CASSLVLVTFF.

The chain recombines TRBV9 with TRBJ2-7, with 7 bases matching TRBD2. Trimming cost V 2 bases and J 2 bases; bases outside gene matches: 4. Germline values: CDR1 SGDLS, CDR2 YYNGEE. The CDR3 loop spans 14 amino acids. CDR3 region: CASSVGGFTYEQYF. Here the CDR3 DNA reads TGTGCCAGCAGCGTCGGGGGGTTCACCTACGAGCAGTACTTC.

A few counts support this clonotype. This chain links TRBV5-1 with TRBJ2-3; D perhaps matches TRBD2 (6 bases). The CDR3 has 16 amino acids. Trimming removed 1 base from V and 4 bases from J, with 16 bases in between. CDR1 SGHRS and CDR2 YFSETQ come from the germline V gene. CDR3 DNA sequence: TGCGCCAGCAGCTTGTTAGGTTTCGGGGGAGCAGATACGCAGTATTTT. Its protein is CASSLLGFGGADTQYF.

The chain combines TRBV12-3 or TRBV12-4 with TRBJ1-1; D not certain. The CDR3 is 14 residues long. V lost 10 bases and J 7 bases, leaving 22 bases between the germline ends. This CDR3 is CATKRSIGDVEAFF. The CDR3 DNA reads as TGTGCCACTAAACGGTCCATCGGAGATGTTGAAGCTTTCTTT.

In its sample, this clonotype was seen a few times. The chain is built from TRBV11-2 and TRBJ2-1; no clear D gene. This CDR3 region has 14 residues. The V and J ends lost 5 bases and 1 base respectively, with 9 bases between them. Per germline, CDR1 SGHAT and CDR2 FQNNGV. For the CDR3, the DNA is TGTGCCAGCAGCCCCGTAGGGTCCTACAATGAGCAGTTCTTC. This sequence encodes CASSPVGSYNEQFF.